The 10 T cell receptor beta chains below all came from one sample that was sequenced in a study of beta chain features in type 1 diabetes. Study-level results: Shortening of TCRB CDR3s, moderate but significant, appeared in all four CD4+ subsets of Type 1 diabetes patients.

Sequencing targeted expressed TCRB transcripts, as all isolated RNA had been reverse transcribed. The protocol was immunoSEQ multiplex PCR, while the TCRdb copy is restricted to in-frame clones and leaves out a portion. The table has some 270,000 clones, about a tenth seen once. For these receptors, no antigen is known. The sequenced sample consisted of naive CD4+ T cells from blood. Every receptor here comes from a man aged 30 to 45 with type 1 diabetes.

For the CDR3, the DNA is TGCGCCAGCAGTGAGAGTCTATCGGGGGAGCTGTTTTTT. Its protein product is CASSESLSGELFF. V gene TRBV10-1 combines with J gene TRBJ2-2; D unresolved. The CDR3 loop spans 13 amino acids. CDR1 is WNHNN and CDR2 is SYGVQD in the germline V gene (reference sequence). The germline V and J ends were trimmed by 2 bases and 8 bases, with 9 bases remaining between them.

J is TRBJ1-2 and V is TRBV2, with unresolved D. V was clipped by 6 bases and J by 7 bases, with 12 bases between them. The CDR3 runs to 12 residues. Germline CDR1 reads SNHLY; CDR2 reads FYNNEI. The CDR3 loop reads CASRAETTGYTF. CDR3 in DNA: TGTGCCAGCAGGGCCGAGACTACTGGCTACACCTTC.

The chain has TRBV13 and TRBJ2-7, with unresolved D. CDR3 length: 15 residues. Trimming stripped 5 bases from V and 2 bases from J, with 16 bases between. Germline-derived CDR1 and CDR2 are PRHDT and FYEKMQ (reference sequence). The CDR3 coding sequence is TGTGCCAGCAGCCAGTTTCGTGGCGGAGCCTACGAGCAGTACTTC. Encoded protein: CASSQFRGGAYEQYF. The full variable domain, completed using reference TRBV13 and TRBJ2-7, is AAGVIQSPRHLIKEKRETATLKCYPIPRHDTVYWYQQGPGQDPQFLISFYEKMQSDKGSIPDRFSAQQFSDYHSELNMSSLELGDSALYFCASSQFRGGAYEQYFGPGTRLTVT.

The chain combines TRBV29-1 with TRBJ1-3; D ambiguous. Germline V gene sequence: CDR1 SQVTM, CDR2 ANQGSEA. The CDR3 runs 13 residues. Trimming removed 6 bases at V and 2 bases at J, with 11 bases between. The CDR3 protein is CSVRSGAGNTIYF. CDR3 nucleotides: TGCAGCGTCCGGAGCGGGGCTGGAAACACCATATATTTT.

The V call is TRBV6-1, the J call TRBJ1-4; TRBD1 might be the D (5 bases). This CDR3 contains 14 residues. Trimming removed 7 bases from V and 6 bases from J, with 15 bases in between. Germline V CDR1 and CDR2: MNHNS, SASEGT. CDR3 sequence: CASTPQGQDEKLFF. Written as DNA, the CDR3 is TGTGCCAGCACACCCCAGGGTCAGGATGAAAAACTGTTTTTT.

This clone was counted only a few times. The chain's CDR3 is CASSEASGGSYNEQFF. CDR3 in DNA: TGTGCCAGCAGTGAAGCTAGCGGAGGTTCCTACAATGAGCAGTTCTTC. The V gene is TRBV25-1, the J gene TRBJ2-1; 7 bases fit TRBD2. Trimming removed 2 bases from V and 1 base from J; junction bases left unmatched: 5. This CDR3 contains 16 residues. The germline V gene encodes CDR1 MGHDK and CDR2 SYGVNS.

V usage is TRBV6-1 and J usage is TRBJ1-5, with a tentative D call TRBD1 (5 bases). Trimming left V 2 bases short and J 7 bases short, with 12 bases between. Germline V gives CDR1 MNHNS, CDR2 SASEGT. The CDR3 length is 14 residues. The CDR3 is CASSELGSGQPQHF. In DNA form, the CDR3 reads TGTGCCAGCAGTGAACTGGGGTCAGGGCAGCCCCAGCATTTT.

The J gene is TRBJ2-1, the V gene TRBV2, with D perhaps matching TRBD2 (5 bases). The CDR3 loop spans 14 amino acids. Germline CDR1 and CDR2: SNHLY and FYNNEI. Deletions cut 5 bases from V and 4 bases from J, with 12 bases between. DNA of the CDR3: TGTGCCAGCAGTAGGACTCTAAGGTACAATGAGCAGTTCTTC. Residues: CASSRTLRYNEQFF.

This clone was counted a few times. The chain links TRBV19 to TRBJ2-7; 9 bases match TRBD2. This CDR3 comprises 14 residues. Germline loops: CDR1 LNHDA, CDR2 SQIVND (reference sequence). V trimming: 7 bases; J trimming: 2 bases; junction bases outside the gene matches: 6. CDR3 loop: CASKLASGTYEQYF. DNA for the CDR3: TGTGCCAGTAAGTTGGCTAGCGGGACCTACGAGCAGTACTTC.

The gene calls are TRBV7-2 and TRBJ1-1, with D perhaps TRBD1 (6 bases). Trimming took 5 bases from V and 4 from J, leaving 17 bases between them. CDR1 SGHTA and CDR2 FQGNSA come from the germline V gene. This CDR3 has 15 residues. In DNA form, the CDR3 reads TGTGCCAGCAGCCCGGCAGGGGCTCGGGCCACTGAAGCTTTCTTT. This sequence encodes CASSPAGARATEAFF.